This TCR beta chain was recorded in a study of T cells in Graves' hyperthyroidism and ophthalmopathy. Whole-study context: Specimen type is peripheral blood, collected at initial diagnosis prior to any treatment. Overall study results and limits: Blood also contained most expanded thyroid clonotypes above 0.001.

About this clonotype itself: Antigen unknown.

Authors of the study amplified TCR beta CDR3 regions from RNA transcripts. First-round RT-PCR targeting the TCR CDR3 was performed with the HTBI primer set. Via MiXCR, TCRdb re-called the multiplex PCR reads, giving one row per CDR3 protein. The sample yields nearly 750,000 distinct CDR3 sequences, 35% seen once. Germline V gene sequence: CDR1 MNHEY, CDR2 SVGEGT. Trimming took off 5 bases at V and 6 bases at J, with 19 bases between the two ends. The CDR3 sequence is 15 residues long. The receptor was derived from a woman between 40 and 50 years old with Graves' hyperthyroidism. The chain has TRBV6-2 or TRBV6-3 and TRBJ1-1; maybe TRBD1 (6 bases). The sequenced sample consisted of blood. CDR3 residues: CASSPSTGFMAEAFF. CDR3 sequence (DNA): TGTGCCAGCAGTCCCTCCACAGGGTTTATGGCTGAAGCTTTCTTT.